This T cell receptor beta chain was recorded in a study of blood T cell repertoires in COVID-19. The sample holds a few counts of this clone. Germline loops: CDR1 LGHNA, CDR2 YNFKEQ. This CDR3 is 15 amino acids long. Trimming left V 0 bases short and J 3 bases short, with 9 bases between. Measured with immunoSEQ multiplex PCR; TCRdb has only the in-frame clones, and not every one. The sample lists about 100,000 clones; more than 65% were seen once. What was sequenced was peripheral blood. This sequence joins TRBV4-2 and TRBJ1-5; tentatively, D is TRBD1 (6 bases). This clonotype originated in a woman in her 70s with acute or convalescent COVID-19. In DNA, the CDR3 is TGTGCCAGCAGCCAAGATGGACAGCCCAATCAGCCCCAGCATTTT. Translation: CASSQDGQPNQPQHF.